A selection of T cell receptor beta chains follows, all from one sample in a study of blood T cell repertoires in COVID-19. Assay used: immunoSEQ multiplex PCR; TCRdb lists only in-frame clones, some missing. The sample has over 200,000 clones; around four fifths are singletons. The material sequenced was peripheral blood. The receptors stem from a man aged 40-49 years with active or convalescent COVID-19. Both conserved end residues are part of each CDR3. Fields, in order: D gene, clone size, V gene, J gene, CDR3 protein, CDR3 DNA. A D gene is named only where the DNA matches it firmly. Expanded clones are given a class, and other clones once, few, many or no size at all.

d_gene: -; abundance: -; v_gene: TRBV30; j_gene: TRBJ2-1; CDR3aa: CAWSVREQFF; CDR3nt: TGTGCCTGGAGTGTCCGGGAGCAGTTCTTC
d_gene: -; abundance: -; v_gene: TRBV6-1; j_gene: TRBJ1-1; CDR3aa: CASSEAVQNQYTEAFF; CDR3nt: TGTGCCAGCAGTGAAGCGGTACAGAATCAGTACACTGAAGCTTTCTTT
d_gene: TRBD1; abundance: -; v_gene: TRBV5-1; j_gene: TRBJ2-5; CDR3aa: CASSWNNRGLRETQYF; CDR3nt: TGCGCCAGCAGCTGGAACAACAGGGGGCTACGAGAGACCCAGTACTTC
d_gene: -; abundance: -; v_gene: TRBV10-3; j_gene: TRBJ2-5; CDR3aa: CAIRPNQGETQYF; CDR3nt: TGTGCCATCAGACCCAACCAGGGAGAGACCCAGTACTTC
d_gene: TRBD2; abundance: -; v_gene: TRBV6-2/TRBV6-3; j_gene: TRBJ2-7; CDR3aa: CASSYNGTSGPYEQYF; CDR3nt: TGTGCCAGCAGTTACAATGGGACTAGCGGACCCTACGAGCAGTACTTC
d_gene: TRBD1; abundance: -; v_gene: TRBV27; j_gene: TRBJ1-1; CDR3aa: CASSGGQGASEAFF; CDR3nt: TGTGCCAGCAGTGGGGGACAGGGGGCGTCAGAAGCTTTCTTT
d_gene: -; abundance: -; v_gene: TRBV19; j_gene: TRBJ1-2; CDR3aa: CASSIPQGINYGYTF; CDR3nt: TGTGCCAGTAGTATACCCCAGGGGATAAACTATGGCTACACCTTC
d_gene: TRBD1; abundance: -; v_gene: TRBV7-9; j_gene: TRBJ1-1; CDR3aa: CASSLGQGKNTEAFF; CDR3nt: TGTGCCAGCAGCTTAGGACAGGGGAAGAACACTGAAGCTTTCTTT
d_gene: -; abundance: -; v_gene: TRBV5-1; j_gene: TRBJ1-1; CDR3aa: CASSPGTHNTEAFF; CDR3nt: TGCGCCAGCAGCCCCGGGACACACAACACTGAAGCTTTCTTT
d_gene: TRBD1; abundance: -; v_gene: TRBV12-3/TRBV12-4; j_gene: TRBJ1-1; CDR3aa: CASSLGTETEAFF; CDR3nt: TGTGCCAGCAGCCTGGGGACAGAAACTGAAGCTTTCTTT
d_gene: -; abundance: -; v_gene: TRBV15; j_gene: TRBJ2-5; CDR3aa: CATSRAVQETQYF; CDR3nt: TGTGCCACCAGCAGAGCCGTACAAGAGACCCAGTACTTC
d_gene: -; abundance: few; v_gene: TRBV7-2; j_gene: TRBJ1-1; CDR3aa: CASSLFQGLGEAFF; CDR3nt: TGTGCCAGCAGCTTATTTCAGGGACTGGGTGAAGCTTTCTTT
d_gene: TRBD1; abundance: once; v_gene: TRBV27; j_gene: TRBJ1-6; CDR3aa: CASSLFSDRSNNSPLHF; CDR3nt: TGTGCCAGCAGTTTATTTTCGGACAGGAGCAATAATTCACCCCTCCACTTT
d_gene: -; abundance: -; v_gene: TRBV29-1; j_gene: TRBJ1-1; CDR3aa: CSVDPMRGAFF; CDR3nt: TGCAGCGTTGATCCGATGCGGGGCGCTTTCTTT
d_gene: TRBD1; abundance: -; v_gene: TRBV6-5; j_gene: TRBJ1-1; CDR3aa: CASSGGNTEAFF; CDR3nt: TGTGCCAGCTCAGGGGGTAACACTGAAGCTTTCTTT
d_gene: -; abundance: once; v_gene: TRBV3-1/TRBV3-2; j_gene: TRBJ1-2; CDR3aa: CASSHRDGYTF; CDR3nt: TGTGCCAGCAGCCACAGGGATGGCTACACCTTC
d_gene: TRBD1; abundance: -; v_gene: TRBV12-5; j_gene: TRBJ1-1; CDR3aa: CASGPDRGNTEAFF; CDR3nt: TGTGCTAGTGGTCCGGACAGGGGGAACACTGAAGCTTTCTTT
d_gene: -; abundance: -; v_gene: TRBV30; j_gene: TRBJ2-5; CDR3aa: CAWSKVQTQETQYF; CDR3nt: TGTGCCTGGAGTAAAGTGCAGACTCAAGAGACCCAGTACTTC
d_gene: -; abundance: -; v_gene: TRBV6-5; j_gene: TRBJ1-2; CDR3aa: CASSPSTGYLYGYTF; CDR3nt: TGTGCCAGCAGTCCATCGACAGGCTACCTCTATGGCTACACCTTC
d_gene: -; abundance: -; v_gene: TRBV6-5; j_gene: TRBJ1-6; CDR3aa: CASSTQGSPLHF; CDR3nt: TGTGCCAGCAGTACACAGGGTTCACCCCTCCACTTT
d_gene: TRBD1; abundance: -; v_gene: TRBV6-5; j_gene: TRBJ1-1; CDR3aa: CASDFDRGLNTEAFF; CDR3nt: TGTGCCAGCGATTTCGACAGGGGGTTGAACACTGAAGCTTTCTTT
d_gene: TRBD2; abundance: -; v_gene: TRBV20-1; j_gene: TRBJ2-1; CDR3aa: CSASSRGGIYNEQFF; CDR3nt: TGCAGTGCTAGTAGCCGCGGGGGGATATACAATGAGCAGTTCTTC
d_gene: TRBD1; abundance: -; v_gene: TRBV5-1; j_gene: TRBJ2-5; CDR3aa: CASSLGQGRSFETQYF; CDR3nt: TGCGCCAGCAGCTTGGGACAGGGTCGAAGTTTTGAGACCCAGTACTTC